This entry features one T cell receptor beta chain sequence. The antigen remains undetermined. This entry comes from a study of T cell responses to AZD1222 COVID-19 vaccine. As for the study in general: Samples with a second dose at about 4 or about 12 weeks were pooled together.

Germline V gene lookup returns CDR1 SQVTM and CDR2 ANQGSEA. The CDR3 is 14 amino acids. Germline trimming cut 1 base from V and 9 bases from J; bases unmatched to any gene: 7. Findings of the study overall: Without day 14 samples, only post-peak T cell repertoires were studied. Only 6 or 7 AZD1222 recipients tested seropositive at baseline.

Profiling relied on immunoSEQ multiplex PCR, and the TCRdb table lists in-frame clones only, not all of them. The sample has some 100,000 clones; 85% to 95% are singletons. Specimen: peripheral blood, collected on day 0 of AZD1222 vaccination. The source is an adult in good health. V and J are TRBV29-1 and TRBJ2-1, with 9 bases fitting TRBD1. This chain's CDR3 is CSVEVRTGDGEQFF. As DNA, the CDR3 is TGCAGCGTTGAAGTCCGGACAGGGGATGGTGAGCAGTTCTTC.